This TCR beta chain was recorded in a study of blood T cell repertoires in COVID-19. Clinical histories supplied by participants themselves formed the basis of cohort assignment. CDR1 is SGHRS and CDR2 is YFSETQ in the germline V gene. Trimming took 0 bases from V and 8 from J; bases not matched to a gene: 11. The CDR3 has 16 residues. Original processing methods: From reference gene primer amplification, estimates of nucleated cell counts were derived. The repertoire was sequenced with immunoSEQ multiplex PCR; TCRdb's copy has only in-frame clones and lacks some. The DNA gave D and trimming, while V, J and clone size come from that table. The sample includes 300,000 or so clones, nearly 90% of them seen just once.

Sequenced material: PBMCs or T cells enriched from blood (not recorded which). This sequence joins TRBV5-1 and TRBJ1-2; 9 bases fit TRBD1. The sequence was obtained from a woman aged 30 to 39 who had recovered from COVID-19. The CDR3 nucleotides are TGCGCCAGCAGCTTGGGCACAGGGGGCCTACCCGAAGGCTACACCTTC. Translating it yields CASSLGTGGLPEGYTF.